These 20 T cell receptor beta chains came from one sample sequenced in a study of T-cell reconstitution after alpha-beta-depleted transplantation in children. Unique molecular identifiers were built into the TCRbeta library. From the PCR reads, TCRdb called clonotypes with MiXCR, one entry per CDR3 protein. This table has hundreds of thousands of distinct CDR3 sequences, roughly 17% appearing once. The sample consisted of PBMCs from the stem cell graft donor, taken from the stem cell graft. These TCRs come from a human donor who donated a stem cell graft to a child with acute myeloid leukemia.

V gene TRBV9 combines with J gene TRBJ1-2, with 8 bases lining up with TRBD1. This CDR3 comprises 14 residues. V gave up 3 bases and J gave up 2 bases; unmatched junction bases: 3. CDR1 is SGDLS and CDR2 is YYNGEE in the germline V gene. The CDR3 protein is CASSGRTGNYGYTF. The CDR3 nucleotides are TGTGCCAGCAGCGGAAGGACAGGGAACTATGGCTACACCTTC.

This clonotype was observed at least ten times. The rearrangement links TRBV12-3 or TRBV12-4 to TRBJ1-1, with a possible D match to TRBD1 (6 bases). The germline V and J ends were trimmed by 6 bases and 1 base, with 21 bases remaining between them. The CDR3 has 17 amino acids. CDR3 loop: CASRPVVGRGGNTEAFF. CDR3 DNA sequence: TGTGCCAGCAGACCGGTAGTAGGCAGGGGAGGGAACACTGAAGCTTTCTTT.

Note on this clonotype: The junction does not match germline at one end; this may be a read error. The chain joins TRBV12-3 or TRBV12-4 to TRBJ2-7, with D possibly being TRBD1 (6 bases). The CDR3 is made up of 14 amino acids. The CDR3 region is CASTPVAGAYEHYF. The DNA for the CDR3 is TGTGCCAGCACCCCGGTGGCAGGGGCCTACGAGCATTACTTC.

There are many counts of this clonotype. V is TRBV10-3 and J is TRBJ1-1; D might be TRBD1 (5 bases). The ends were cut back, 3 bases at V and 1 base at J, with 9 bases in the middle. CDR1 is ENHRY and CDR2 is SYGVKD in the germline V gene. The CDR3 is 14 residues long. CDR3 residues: CAISDQGANTEAFF. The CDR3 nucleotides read TGTGCCATCAGTGATCAGGGCGCGAACACTGAAGCTTTCTTT.

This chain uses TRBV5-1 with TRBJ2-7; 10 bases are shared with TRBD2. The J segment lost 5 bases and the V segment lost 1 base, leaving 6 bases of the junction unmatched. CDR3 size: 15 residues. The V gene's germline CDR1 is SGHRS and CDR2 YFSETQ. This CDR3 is CASSLYTSGVDEQYF. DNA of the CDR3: TGCGCCAGCAGCTTGTACACTAGCGGGGTGGACGAGCAGTACTTC.

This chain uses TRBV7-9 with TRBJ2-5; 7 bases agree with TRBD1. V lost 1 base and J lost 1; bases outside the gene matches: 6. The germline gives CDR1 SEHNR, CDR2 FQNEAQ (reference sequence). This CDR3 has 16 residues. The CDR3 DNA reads TGTGCCAGCAGCTTAGTGGCAGGGGGTTTCCAAGAGACCCAGTACTTC. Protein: CASSLVAGGFQETQYF.

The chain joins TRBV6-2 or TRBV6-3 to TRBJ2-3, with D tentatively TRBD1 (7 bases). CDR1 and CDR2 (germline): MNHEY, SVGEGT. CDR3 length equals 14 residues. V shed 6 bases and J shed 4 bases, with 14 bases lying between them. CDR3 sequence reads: CASRRQGGPDTQYF. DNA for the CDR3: TGTGCCAGCAGGAGGCAGGGGGGTCCAGATACGCAGTATTTT.

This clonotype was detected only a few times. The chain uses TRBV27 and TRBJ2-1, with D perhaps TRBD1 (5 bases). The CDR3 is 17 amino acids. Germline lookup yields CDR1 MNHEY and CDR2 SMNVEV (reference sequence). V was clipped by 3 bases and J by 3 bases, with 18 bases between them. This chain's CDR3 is CASSFNQRTNIYNEQFF. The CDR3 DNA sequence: TGTGCCAGCAGTTTTAACCAGAGGACAAATATCTACAATGAGCAGTTCTTC.

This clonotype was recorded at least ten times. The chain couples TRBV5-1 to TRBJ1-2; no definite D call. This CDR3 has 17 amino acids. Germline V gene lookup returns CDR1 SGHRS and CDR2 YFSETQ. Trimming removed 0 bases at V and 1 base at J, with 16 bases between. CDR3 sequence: CASSLAAGALLNYGYTF. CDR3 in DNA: TGCGCCAGCAGCTTGGCCGCTGGAGCCCTCCTTAACTATGGCTACACCTTC.

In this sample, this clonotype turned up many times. This chain's CDR3 is CSASSTPEQYV. CDR3 DNA: TGCAGTGCTAGCAGCACACCGGAGCAGTACGTC. The chain is built from TRBV20-1 and TRBJ2-7; no clear D gene. Germline-derived CDR1 and CDR2 are DFQATT and SNEGSKA (reference sequence). With 3 bases removed from V and 7 bases from J, the gap between germline ends came to 10 bases. The CDR3 runs to 11 residues.

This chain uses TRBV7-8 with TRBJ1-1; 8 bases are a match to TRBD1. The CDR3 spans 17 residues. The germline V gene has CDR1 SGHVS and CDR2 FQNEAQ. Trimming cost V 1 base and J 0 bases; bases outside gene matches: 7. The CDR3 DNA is TGTGCCAGCAGCTTAGTGGGGACAGGATCCATGAACACTGAAGCTTTCTTT. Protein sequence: CASSLVGTGSMNTEAFF. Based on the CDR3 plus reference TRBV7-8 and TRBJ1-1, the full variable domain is GAGVSQSPRYKVAKRGQDVALRCDPISGHVSLFWYQQALGQGPEFLTYFQNEAQLDKSGLPSDRFFAERPEGSVSTLKIQRTQQEDSAVYLCASSLVGTGSMNTEAFFGQGTRLTVV.

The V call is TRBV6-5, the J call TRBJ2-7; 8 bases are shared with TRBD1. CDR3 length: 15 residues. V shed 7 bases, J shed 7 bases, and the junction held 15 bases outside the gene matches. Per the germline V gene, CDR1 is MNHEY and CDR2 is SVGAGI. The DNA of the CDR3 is TGTGCCAGCACTTCATGGACAGGGTCTTCGCGGGAGCAGTACTTC. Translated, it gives CASTSWTGSSREQYF.

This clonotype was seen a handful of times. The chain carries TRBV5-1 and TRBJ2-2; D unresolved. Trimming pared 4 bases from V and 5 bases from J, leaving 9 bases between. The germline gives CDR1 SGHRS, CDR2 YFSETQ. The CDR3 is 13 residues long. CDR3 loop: CASSRFETGELFF. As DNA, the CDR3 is TGCGCCAGCAGCCGATTCGAGACCGGGGAGCTGTTTTTT.

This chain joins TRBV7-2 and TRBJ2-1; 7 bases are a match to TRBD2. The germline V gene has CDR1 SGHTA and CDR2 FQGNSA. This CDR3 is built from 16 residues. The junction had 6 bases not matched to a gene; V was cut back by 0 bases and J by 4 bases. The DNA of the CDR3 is TGTGCCAGCAGCTTAGCGGGCGGGGGTTTTTACAATGAGCAGTTCTTC. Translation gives CASSLAGGGFYNEQFF.

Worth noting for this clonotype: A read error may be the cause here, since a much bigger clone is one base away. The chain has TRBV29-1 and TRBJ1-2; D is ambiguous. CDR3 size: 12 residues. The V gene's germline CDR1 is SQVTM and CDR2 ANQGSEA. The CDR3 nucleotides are TGCAGTGCCACGTCTGACGACTATGGCTACACCTTC. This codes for CSATSDDYGYTF.

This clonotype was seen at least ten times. The CDR3 DNA reads as TGCAGTGCTAGGGACCGGGACAGACTATACGAGCAGTACTTC. It encodes CSARDRDRLYEQYF. This chain connects TRBV20-1 to TRBJ2-7; TRBD1 matches at 7 bases. The V segment lost 3 bases and the J segment 4 bases; nucleotides outside the gene matches: 9. The CDR3 totals 14 residues. CDR1 DFQATT and CDR2 SNEGSKA come from the germline V gene (reference sequence).

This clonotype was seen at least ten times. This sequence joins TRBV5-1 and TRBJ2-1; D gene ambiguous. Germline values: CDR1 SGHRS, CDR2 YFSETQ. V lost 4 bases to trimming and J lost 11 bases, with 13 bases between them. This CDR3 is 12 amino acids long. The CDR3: CASSLIETQQFF. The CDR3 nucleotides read TGCGCCAGCAGCCTGATAGAGACCCAGCAGTTCTTC.

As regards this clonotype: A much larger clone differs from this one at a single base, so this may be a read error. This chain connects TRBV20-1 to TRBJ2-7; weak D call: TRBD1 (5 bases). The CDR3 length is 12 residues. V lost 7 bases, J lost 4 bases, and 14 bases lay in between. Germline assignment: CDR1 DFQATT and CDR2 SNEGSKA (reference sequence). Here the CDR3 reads CSGRTKLYEQYV. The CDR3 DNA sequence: TGCAGTGGTAGGACAAAACTTTACGAGCAGTACGTC.

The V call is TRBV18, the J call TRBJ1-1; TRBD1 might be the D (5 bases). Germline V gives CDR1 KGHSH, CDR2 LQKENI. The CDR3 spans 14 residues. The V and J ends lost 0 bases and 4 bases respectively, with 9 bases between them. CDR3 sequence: CASSPPLGTTEAFF. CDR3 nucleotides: TGTGCCAGCTCACCACCGTTGGGGACCACTGAAGCTTTCTTT.

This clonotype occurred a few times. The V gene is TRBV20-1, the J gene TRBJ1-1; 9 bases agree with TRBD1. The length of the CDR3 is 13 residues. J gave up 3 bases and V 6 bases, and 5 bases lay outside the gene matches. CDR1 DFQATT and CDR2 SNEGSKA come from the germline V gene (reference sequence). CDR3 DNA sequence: TGCAGTGCCGAAAGGACAGGGGACACTGAAGCTTTCTTT. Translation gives CSAERTGDTEAFF.